Each of the 4 T cell receptor beta chains below was sequenced from the same sample in a study of a mutant IDH1 vaccine in newly diagnosed glioma. Their recognized antigens are unknown. Time point described: week 35, safety follow-up. Each dose of the vaccine consisted of 300 ug of mutant IDH1 20-mer peptide, with topical imiquimod. Profiled with immunoSEQ multiplex PCR; TCRdb holds only in-frame clones, not every one. The table records about 32,000 clones, roughly 77% of them present only once. The input for sequencing was PBMCs, taken from a glioma patient whose treatment included an IDH1 peptide vaccine. Source of these receptors: a man younger than 45 with glioma.

The gene calls are TRBV6-1 and TRBJ1-1, with D hard to call. Germline CDR1 MNHNS, CDR2 SASEGT. The CDR3 is 11 amino acids. V lost 3 bases and J 11 bases, leaving 10 bases between the germline ends. Here the CDR3 reads CASSETVGAFF. In DNA, the CDR3 is TGTGCCAGCAGTGAGACGGTAGGGGCTTTCTTT.

The chain carries TRBV5-1 and TRBJ2-3; 9 nucleotides match TRBD2. This CDR3 has 16 amino acids. The V gene's germline CDR1 is SGHRS and CDR2 YFSETQ. J gave up 3 bases and V 4 bases, and 9 bases lay outside the gene matches. In nucleotides, the CDR3 is TGCGCCAGCAGCGCGGGTCTAGCGGGAACGACAGATACGCAGTATTTT. Translated, it gives CASSAGLAGTTDTQYF.

The V gene is TRBV6-1, the J gene TRBJ2-7; TRBD2 might be the D (6 bases). The CDR3 extends over 15 amino acids. Trimming left V 1 base short and J 2 bases short, with 12 bases between. The germline V gene has CDR1 MNHNS and CDR2 SASEGT. The CDR3 sequence is CASSEEDSGPYEQYF. CDR3 bases: TGTGCCAGCAGTGAAGAGGATAGCGGTCCCTACGAGCAGTACTTC.

The genes are TRBV5-1 and TRBJ1-2; D is unclear. Germline loops: CDR1 SGHRS, CDR2 YFSETQ. The V end lost 1 base, the J end lost 5 bases, and 9 bases lay between the germline ends. CDR3 length: 13 residues. The CDR3 region is CASSLNGEYGYTF. CDR3 DNA sequence: TGCGCCAGCAGCTTGAATGGGGAATATGGCTACACCTTC.